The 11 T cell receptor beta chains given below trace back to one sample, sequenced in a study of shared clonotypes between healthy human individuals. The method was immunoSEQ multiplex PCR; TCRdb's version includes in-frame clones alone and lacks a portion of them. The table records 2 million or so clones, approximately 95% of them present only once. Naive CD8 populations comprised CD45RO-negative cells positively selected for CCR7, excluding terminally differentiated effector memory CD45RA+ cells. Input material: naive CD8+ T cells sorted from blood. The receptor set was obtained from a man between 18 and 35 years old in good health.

CDR3 region: CASSSRDRGPGNTIYF. In nucleotides, the CDR3 is TGTGCCAGCAGCTCCAGGGACAGGGGGCCTGGAAACACCATATATTTT. The chain carries TRBV7-9 and TRBJ1-3; 12 nucleotides agree with TRBD1. The CDR3 covers 16 residues. The V gene end was trimmed by 4 bases and the J gene end by 2 bases; junction bases not matched to a gene: 3. In germline, CDR1 is SEHNR, CDR2 FQNEAQ (reference sequence). Drawing the rest from reference TRBV7-9 and TRBJ1-3, the complete variable domain is DTGVSQNPRHKITKRGQNVTFRCDPISEHNRLYWYRQTLGQGPEFLTYFQNEAQLEKSRLLSDRFSAERPKGSFSTLEIQRTEQGDSAMYLCASSSRDRGPGNTIYFGEGSWLTVV.

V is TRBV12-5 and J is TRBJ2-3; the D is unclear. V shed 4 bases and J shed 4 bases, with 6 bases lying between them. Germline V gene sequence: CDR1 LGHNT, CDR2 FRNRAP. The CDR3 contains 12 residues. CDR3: CASGYNSDTQYF. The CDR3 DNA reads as TGTGCTAGTGGTTACAACTCAGATACGCAGTATTTT.

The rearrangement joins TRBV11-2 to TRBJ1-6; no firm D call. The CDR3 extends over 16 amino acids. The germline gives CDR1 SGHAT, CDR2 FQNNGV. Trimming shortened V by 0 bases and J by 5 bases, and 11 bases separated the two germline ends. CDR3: CASSLDGVWDNSPLHF. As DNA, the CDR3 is TGTGCCAGCAGCTTAGACGGGGTCTGGGATAATTCACCCCTCCACTTT.

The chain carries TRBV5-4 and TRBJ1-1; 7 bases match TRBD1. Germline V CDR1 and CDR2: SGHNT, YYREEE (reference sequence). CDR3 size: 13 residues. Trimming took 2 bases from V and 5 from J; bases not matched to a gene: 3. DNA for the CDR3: TGTGCCAGCAGCTTATCACAGGGGACTGAAGCTTTCTTT. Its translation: CASSLSQGTEAFF.

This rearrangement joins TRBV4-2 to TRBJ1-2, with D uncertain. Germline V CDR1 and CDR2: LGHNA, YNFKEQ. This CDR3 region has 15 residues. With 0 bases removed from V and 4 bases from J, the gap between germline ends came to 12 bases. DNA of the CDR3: TGTGCCAGCAGCCAAGATTGGGGTTCCTCCTATGGCTACACCTTC. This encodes CASSQDWGSSYGYTF.

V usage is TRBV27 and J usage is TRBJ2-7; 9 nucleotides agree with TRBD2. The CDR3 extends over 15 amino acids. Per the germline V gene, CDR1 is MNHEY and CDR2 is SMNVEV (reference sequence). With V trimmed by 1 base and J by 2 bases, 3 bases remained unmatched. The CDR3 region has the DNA TGTGCCAGCAGTTTATATCCTAGCGGGACCTACGAGCAGTACTTC. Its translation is CASSLYPSGTYEQYF.

The CDR3 DNA sequence: TGTGCCATCAGCCCAGGGGGAAGGACCTATAATTCACCCCTCCACTTT. Its translation: CAISPGGRTYNSPLHF. The chain links TRBV10-3 to TRBJ1-6, with 7 bases that match TRBD1. The CDR3 has 16 amino acids. V trimming: 6 bases; J trimming: 2 bases; junction bases outside the gene matches: 7. The germline V gene has CDR1 ENHRY and CDR2 SYGVKD.

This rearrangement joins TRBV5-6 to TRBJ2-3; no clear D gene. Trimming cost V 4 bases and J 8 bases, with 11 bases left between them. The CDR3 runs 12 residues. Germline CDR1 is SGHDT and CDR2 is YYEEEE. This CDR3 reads CASSPGSGTQYF. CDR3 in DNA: TGTGCCAGCAGCCCCGGGTCCGGTACGCAGTATTTT.

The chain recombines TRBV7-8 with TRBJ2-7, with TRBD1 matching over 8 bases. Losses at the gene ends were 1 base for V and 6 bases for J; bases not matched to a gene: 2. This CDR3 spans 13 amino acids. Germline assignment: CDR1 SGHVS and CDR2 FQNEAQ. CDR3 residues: CASSLGTGSEQYF. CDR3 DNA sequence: TGTGCCAGCAGCTTAGGGACAGGGAGCGAGCAGTACTTC.

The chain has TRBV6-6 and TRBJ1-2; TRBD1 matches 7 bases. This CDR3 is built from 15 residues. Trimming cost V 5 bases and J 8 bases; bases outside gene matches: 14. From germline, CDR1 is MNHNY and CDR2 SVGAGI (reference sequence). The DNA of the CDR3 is TGTGCCAGCAGTACCACCCCGACAGGGCCGGGCGGCTACACCTTC. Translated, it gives CASSTTPTGPGGYTF.

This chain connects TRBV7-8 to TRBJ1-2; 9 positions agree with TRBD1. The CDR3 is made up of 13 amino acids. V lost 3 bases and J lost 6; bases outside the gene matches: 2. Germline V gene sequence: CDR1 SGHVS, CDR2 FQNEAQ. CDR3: CASSFGTGNGYTF. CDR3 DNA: TGTGCCAGCAGCTTTGGGACAGGGAATGGCTACACCTTC. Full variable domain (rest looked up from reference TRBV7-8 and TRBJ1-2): GAGVSQSPRYKVAKRGQDVALRCDPISGHVSLFWYQQALGQGPEFLTYFQNEAQLDKSGLPSDRFFAERPEGSVSTLKIQRTQQEDSAVYLCASSFGTGNGYTFGSGTRLTVV.